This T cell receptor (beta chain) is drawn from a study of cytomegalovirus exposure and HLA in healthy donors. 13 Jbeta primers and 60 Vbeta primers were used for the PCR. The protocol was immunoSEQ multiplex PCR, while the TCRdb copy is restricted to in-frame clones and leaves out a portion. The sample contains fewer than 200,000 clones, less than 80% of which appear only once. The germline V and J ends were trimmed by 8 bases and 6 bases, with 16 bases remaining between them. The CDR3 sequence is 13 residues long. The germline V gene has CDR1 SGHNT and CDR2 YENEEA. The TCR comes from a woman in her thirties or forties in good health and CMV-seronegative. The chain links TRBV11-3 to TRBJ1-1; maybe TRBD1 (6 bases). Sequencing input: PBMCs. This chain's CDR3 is CASRGGAVAEAFF. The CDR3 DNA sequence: TGTGCCAGCCGGGGGGGGGCAGTGGCTGAAGCTTTCTTT.